The 5 T cell receptor beta chains given below trace back to one sample, sequenced in a study of CXCR3-negative and CXCR3-positive naive CD8 T cells. The libraries of TRB cDNA were constructed through 5' RACE using UMI labels. TCRdb reprocessed the 5' RACE reads and reports one entry per CDR3 protein, with no DNA. This repertoire comprises 38,000 or so distinct CDR3 sequences; its ten largest clones make up around 2%. Sequenced: naive CXCR3- CD8+ T cells from blood. Specified subset: CD45RO-CCR7+CD27+CD95- naive CD8+ T cells lacking CXCR3 (TNR3-). The receptors originated from a human donor in good health. Some clones in this sample may be carry-over from other donors' samples.

Considering frequency, this clonotype is medium-sized. This sequence joins TRBV6-5 and TRBJ1-5; TCRdb outputs TRBD1, but without DNA this stays unchecked. Germline lookup yields CDR1 MNHEY and CDR2 SVGAGI. This CDR3 is 15 amino acids long. CDR3 in amino acids: CASSRTTGPNQPQHF.

V is TRBV20-1 and J is TRBJ1-2. Germline lookup yields CDR1 DFQATT and CDR2 SNEGSKA (reference sequence). The CDR3 sequence is 15 residues long. This CDR3 is CSASGVGKGGYGYTF.

V gene TRBV29-1 combines with J gene TRBJ2-1; without DNA, the TCRdb call of TRBD2 cannot be checked. CDR1 and CDR2 from the germline V gene are SQVTM and ANQGSEA. The CDR3 length is 15 residues. The CDR3 sequence: CSVVSTSGIEDEQFF.

V is TRBV28 and J is TRBJ2-3; the D call from TCRdb, TRBD2, cannot be confirmed without DNA. CDR3 length: 16 residues. Per the germline V gene, CDR1 is MDHEN and CDR2 is SYDVKM. This chain's CDR3 is CASSSVTSGATDTQYF.

The gene calls are TRBV29-1 and TRBJ1-2. This CDR3 region has 11 residues. Germline V gives CDR1 SQVTM, CDR2 ANQGSEA. The CDR3 loop is CSVEATGGYTF.